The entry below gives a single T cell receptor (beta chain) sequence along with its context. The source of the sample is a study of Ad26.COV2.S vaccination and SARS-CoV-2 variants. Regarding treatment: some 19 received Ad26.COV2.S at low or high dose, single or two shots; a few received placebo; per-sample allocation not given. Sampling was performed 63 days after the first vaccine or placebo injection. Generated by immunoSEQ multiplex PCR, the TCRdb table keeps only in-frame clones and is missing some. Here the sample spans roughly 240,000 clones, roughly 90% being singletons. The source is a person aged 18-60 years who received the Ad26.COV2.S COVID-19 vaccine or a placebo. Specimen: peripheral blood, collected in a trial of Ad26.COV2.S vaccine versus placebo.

The CDR3 spells CARREAGGYNEQFF. The CDR3 DNA sequence: TGTGCCCGACGGGAAGCGGGAGGATACAATGAGCAGTTCTTC. This chain uses TRBV6-8 with TRBJ2-1; TRBD2 matches 9 bases. There are 14 residues in the CDR3. V shed 11 bases, J shed 4 bases, and the junction held 9 bases outside the gene matches. Germline values: CDR1 MNHGY, CDR2 SAAAGT.